This T cell receptor (beta chain) was sequenced for a study of spatial heterogeneity in lung cancer. General study points: The study found that expanded intratumoral alpha and beta TCR counts tracked tumor mutation counts.

This clonotype was found many times. Antigen specificity is unknown. This beta chain is a stray sequence in a library constructed for alpha chains; its clone size is not meaningful. As for time point: sample taken at primary tumor resection. MiXCR, run by TCRdb on the 5' RACE reads, gives a single entry per CDR3 protein. The sample has 13,000 or so distinct CDR3 sequences; 5.6% are singletons. Germline V gene sequence: CDR1 SQVTM, CDR2 ANQGSEA. Deletions cut 6 bases from V and 2 bases from J, with 14 bases between. This CDR3 is 13 amino acids long. The TCR sequence derives from a female donor with early-stage non-small cell lung cancer. The J gene is TRBJ2-7, the V gene TRBV29-1; TRBD1 or TRBD2 may be the D gene (6 bases each). Sequences were derived from lung tumor tissue, sampled at surgery. The CDR3 loop reads CSVLVGGTYEQYF. The DNA of the CDR3 is TGCAGCGTCCTGGTGGGGGGCACCTACGAGCAGTACTTC.